This T cell receptor beta chain was retrieved from a study of blood T cell repertoires in COVID-19 (dated by TCRdb to 2020 to 2022). Broadly, across the study: Samples covering the acute and convalescent phases of COVID-19 were provided by collaborators in the United States, Italy and Spain. The material from the prospective study consisted of cDNA or gDNA derived from T cells, B-cell-depleted T cells, or PBMCs. Deeply sampled blood TCRbeta repertoires from subjects exposed to, actively infected with, or recovered from COVID-19 were included in the dataset. HLA class I and class II types, where available, came from metadata supplied by the sample provider rather than from assay-based typing. Samples were obtained from the ongoing ImmuneRACE study (first 160 participants) and from 1,254 subjects provided by 6 global collaborators. The sample metadata nearly always contained a de-identified subject ID, COVID-19 status, age in years and sex. The repertoires were released in a freely available public database meant as a resource for research on the immune response to SARS-CoV-2.

TCRbeta CDR3 regions were amplified from genomic DNA using the immunoSEQ Assay, a bias-controlled multiplex PCR. Regarding the original processing steps: Within the assay, amplification of reference gene primers was used to estimate how many nucleated cells each sample contained. To quantify the absolute abundance of each unique TCRbeta CDR3 rearrangement, sequence reads were collapsed and filtered. Productive Simpson clonality was computed per sample as the square root of Simpson's diversity index over productive rearrangements. This immuneACCESS table, as held by TCRdb, lists in-frame sequences with V and J called but not all clones. Of the missing ones, under half trace to an unresolved V gene in checked studies; the others have no known cause. That table gives V, J and clone size, and the DNA gave D and trimming. The sample table contains more than 120,000 clones; only one count was recorded for approximately 88% of them. The top ten clones comprise just under 0.95% of the sample.

Whole blood was collected in K2EDTA tubes by collaborating institutions according to the institutions' own protocols. For TCRbeta analysis, collaborators shipped samples as frozen whole blood, isolated PBMCs, or DNA extracted from either of those sample types. Beyond this particular receptor, the publication reports: How much clinical and demographic metadata was included differed by source and by participant, and the metadata was provided uncurated.

The V end loses 4 bases and the J end loses 9 bases, and a stretch of 23 bases separates them. Reading from cysteine to phenylalanine, the CDR3 counts 15 amino acids. Only the CDR3 part of the read is kept: 45 bases, read in frame from the first base. From the germline V gene, CDR1 is SGHRS and CDR2 is YFSETQ. Turning to this clone: Its antigen remains undetermined. No base quality values were provided; no much bigger clone lies one nucleotide off.

Recombination linked TRBV5-1 to TRBJ2-7; matching of 6 bases hints at TRBD2 as the D gene. This clonotype originated in a woman aged 50 to 60 with acute or convalescent COVID-19. The sequenced sample was peripheral blood. Here the CDR3 is given as CASSTDHREEEGQYF. The bases are TGCGCCAGCAGCACCGACCATAGAGAAGAGGAGGGGCAGTACTTC.